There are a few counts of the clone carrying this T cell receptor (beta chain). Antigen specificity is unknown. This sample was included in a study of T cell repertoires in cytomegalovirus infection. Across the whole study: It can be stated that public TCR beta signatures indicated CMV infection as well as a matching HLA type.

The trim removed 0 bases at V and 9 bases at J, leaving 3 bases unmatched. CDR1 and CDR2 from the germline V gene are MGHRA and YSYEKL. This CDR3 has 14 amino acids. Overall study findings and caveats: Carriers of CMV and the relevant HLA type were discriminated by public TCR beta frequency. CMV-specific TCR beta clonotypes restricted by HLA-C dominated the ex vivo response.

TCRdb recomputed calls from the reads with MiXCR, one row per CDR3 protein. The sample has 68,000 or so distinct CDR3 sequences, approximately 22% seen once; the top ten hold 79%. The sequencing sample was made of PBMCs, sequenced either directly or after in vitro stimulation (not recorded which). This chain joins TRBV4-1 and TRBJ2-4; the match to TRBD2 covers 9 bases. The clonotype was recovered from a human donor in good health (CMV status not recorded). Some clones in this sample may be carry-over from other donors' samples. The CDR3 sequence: CASSQETAGGIQYF. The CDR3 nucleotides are TGCGCCAGCAGCCAAGAGACAGCGGGAGGCATTCAGTACTTC.